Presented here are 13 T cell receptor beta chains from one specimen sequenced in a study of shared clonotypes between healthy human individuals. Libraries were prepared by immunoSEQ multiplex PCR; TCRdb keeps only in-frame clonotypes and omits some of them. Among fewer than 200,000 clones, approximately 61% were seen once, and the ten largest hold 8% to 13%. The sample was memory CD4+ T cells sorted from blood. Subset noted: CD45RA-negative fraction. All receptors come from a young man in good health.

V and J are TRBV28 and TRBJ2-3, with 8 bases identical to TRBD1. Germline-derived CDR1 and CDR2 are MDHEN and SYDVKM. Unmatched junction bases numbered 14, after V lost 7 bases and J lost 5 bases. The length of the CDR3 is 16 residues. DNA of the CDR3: TGTGCCAGCAACCAACCCAGGGGGCCCTCGCTAGATACGCAGTATTTT. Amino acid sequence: CASNQPRGPSLDTQYF.

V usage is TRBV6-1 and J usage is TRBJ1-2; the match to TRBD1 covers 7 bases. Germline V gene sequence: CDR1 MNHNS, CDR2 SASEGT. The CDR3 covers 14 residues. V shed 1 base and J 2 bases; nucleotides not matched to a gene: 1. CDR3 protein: CASSEGGQNYGYTF. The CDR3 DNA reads TGTGCCAGCAGTGAAGGGGGACAGAACTATGGCTACACCTTC.

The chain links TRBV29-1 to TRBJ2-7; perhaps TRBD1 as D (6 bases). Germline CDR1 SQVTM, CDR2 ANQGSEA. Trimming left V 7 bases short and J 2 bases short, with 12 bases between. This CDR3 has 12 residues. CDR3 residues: CSAGERPYEQYF. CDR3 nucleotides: TGCAGCGCAGGGGAGCGCCCCTACGAGCAGTACTTC.

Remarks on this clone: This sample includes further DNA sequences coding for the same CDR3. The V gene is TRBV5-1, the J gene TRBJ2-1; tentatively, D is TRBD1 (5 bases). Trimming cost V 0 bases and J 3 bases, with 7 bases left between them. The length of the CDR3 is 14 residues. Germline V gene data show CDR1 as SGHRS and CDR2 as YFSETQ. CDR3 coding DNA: TGCGCCAGCAGCTTGGGCGACAGCTACAATGAGCAGTTCTTC. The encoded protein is CASSLGDSYNEQFF.

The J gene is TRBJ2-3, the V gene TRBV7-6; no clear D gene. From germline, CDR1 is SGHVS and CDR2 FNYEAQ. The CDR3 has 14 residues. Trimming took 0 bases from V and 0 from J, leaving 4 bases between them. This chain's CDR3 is CASSLAVSTDTQYF. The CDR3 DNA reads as TGTGCCAGCAGCTTAGCGGTTAGCACAGATACGCAGTATTTT. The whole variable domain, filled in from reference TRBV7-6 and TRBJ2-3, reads GAGVSQSPRYKVTKRGQDVALRCDPISGHVSLYWYRQALGQGPEFLTYFNYEAQQDKSGLPNDRFSAERPEGSISTLTIQRTEQRDSAMYRCASSLAVSTDTQYFGPGTRLTVL.

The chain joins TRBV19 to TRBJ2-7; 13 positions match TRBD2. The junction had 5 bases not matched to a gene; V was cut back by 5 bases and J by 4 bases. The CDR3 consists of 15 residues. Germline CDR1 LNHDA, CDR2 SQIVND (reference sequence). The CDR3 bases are TGTGCCAGTAGTCAGACTAGCGGGAGGAGGTACGAGCAGTACTTC. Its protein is CASSQTSGRRYEQYF. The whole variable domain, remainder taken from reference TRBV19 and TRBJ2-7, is DGGITQSPKYLFRKEGQNVTLSCEQNLNHDAMYWYRQDPGQGLRLIYYSQIVNDFQKGDIAEGYSVSREKKESFPLTVTSAQKNPTAFYLCASSQTSGRRYEQYFGPGTRLTVT.

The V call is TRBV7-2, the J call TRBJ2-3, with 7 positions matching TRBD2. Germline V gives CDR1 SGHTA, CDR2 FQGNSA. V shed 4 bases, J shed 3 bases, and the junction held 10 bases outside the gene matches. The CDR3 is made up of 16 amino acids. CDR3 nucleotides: TGTGCCAGCAGCTACCGGGGAGGGCGGGGGACAGATACGCAGTATTTT. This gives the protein CASSYRGGRGTDTQYF.

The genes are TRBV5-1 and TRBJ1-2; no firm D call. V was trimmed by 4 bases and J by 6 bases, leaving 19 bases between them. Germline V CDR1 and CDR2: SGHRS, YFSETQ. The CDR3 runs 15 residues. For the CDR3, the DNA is TGCGCCAGCAGCCTATTCCTCAGGAGTGGCGATGGCTACACCTTC. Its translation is CASSLFLRSGDGYTF.

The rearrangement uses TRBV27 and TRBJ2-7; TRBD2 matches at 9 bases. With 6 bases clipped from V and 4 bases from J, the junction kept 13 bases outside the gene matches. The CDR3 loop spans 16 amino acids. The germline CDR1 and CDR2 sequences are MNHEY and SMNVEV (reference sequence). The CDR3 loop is CASSSAGGDRFYEQYF. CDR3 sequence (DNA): TGTGCCAGCAGCTCGGCGGGGGGGGACAGATTTTACGAGCAGTACTTC.

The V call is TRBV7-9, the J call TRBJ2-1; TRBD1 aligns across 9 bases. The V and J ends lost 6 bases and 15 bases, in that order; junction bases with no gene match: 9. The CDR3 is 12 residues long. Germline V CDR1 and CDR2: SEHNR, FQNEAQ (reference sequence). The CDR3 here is CASRKTGQGRFF. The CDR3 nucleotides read TGTGCCAGCAGAAAAACGGGACAGGGCCGGTTCTTC.

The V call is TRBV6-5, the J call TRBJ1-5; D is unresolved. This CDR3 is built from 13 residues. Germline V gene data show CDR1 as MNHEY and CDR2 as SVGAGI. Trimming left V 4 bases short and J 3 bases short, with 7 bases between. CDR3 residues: CASSLQLNQPQHF. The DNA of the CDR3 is TGTGCCAGCAGTTTACAGCTCAATCAGCCCCAGCATTTT.

CDR3 sequence: CASSPRTSGVNGELFF. The CDR3 coding sequence is TGTGCCAGCTCACCGCGGACTAGCGGGGTCAACGGGGAGCTGTTTTTT. This chain uses TRBV18 with TRBJ2-2; 12 bases map to TRBD2. V lost 3 bases to trimming and J lost 7 bases; unmatched junction nucleotides: 6. The CDR3 is made up of 16 amino acids. Germline CDR1 reads KGHSH; CDR2 reads LQKENI.

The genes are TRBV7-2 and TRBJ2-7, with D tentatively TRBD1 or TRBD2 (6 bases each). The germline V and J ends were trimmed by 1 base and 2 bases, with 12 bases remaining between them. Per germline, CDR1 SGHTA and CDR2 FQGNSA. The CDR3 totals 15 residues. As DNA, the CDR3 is TGTGCCAGCAGCTTAGGGGGGGCTGGCGCCTACGAGCAGTACTTC. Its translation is CASSLGGAGAYEQYF.